This T cell receptor beta chain was profiled in a study of Ad26.COV2.S vaccination and SARS-CoV-2 variants. Notes on the study in general: Analytic work on TCR breadth and depth might have understated the full extent of total T cell responses.

Some clones are missing from TCRdb's copy, which holds only in-frame ones; the method was immunoSEQ multiplex PCR. This table holds more than 400,000 clones, roughly 91% found once. As for treatment: around 19 received Ad26.COV2.S at low or high dose, single or two shots; 5 received placebo; per-sample allocation not given. The study sampled participants on day 63 after the first vaccine or placebo injection. Boston provided a donor who was an adult aged 18-55 years. The CDR3 runs 15 residues. Deletions cut 0 bases from V and 5 bases from J, with 14 bases between. Germline lookup yields CDR1 SGDLS and CDR2 YYNGEE. A remark on this clone: Its target is unknown.

The sequence was obtained from a person aged 18-65 years who received the Ad26.COV2.S COVID-19 vaccine or a placebo. Here the sequenced sample was peripheral blood, taken in a trial of Ad26.COV2.S vaccine versus placebo. V and J are TRBV9 and TRBJ2-5; D is uncertain. The CDR3 region has the DNA TGTGCCAGCAGCGTAGCCGGAGATTCTGCGGAGACCCAGTACTTC. Translating gives CASSVAGDSAETQYF.